Following are 24 T cell receptor beta chains from one sample sequenced in a study of T cells expressing NK-cell markers (dated by TCRdb to 2018 to 2021). Library creation used 5' RACE. TCRdb records Illumina HiSeq 2000 as the sequencer. One entry per CDR3 protein sequence results from the TCRdb reprocessing of the reads, with DNA left out. The sample table on file contains roughly 160,000 distinct CDR3 sequences. Roughly a fifth of the sample rests with the top ten. What was sequenced was blood T cells: a sorted CD56 or NKG2C T cell subset, CD4+ or CD8+ T cells, or bulk PBMC T cells (not recorded which). The source is a man aged 18-70 years in good health.

The chain joins TRBV7-2 to TRBJ2-3; the TRBD1 assignment by TCRdb is unverifiable without DNA. Germline-derived CDR1 and CDR2 are SGHTA and FQGNSA. The CDR3 covers 15 residues. CDR3 sequence reads: CASSFNSLGVDTQYF.

The rearrangement links TRBV28 to TRBJ2-7; TCRdb's D gene call, TRBD1, goes unchecked for lack of DNA. Germline assignment: CDR1 MDHEN and CDR2 SYDVKM. CDR3 length equals 14 residues. The CDR3 protein is CASSSGQKIYEQYF.

The chain links TRBV7-6 to TRBJ2-1; TCRdb indicates TRBD1, and absent DNA this call remains unverified. This CDR3 has 22 amino acids. Germline V gene data show CDR1 as SGHVS and CDR2 as FNYEAQ. This CDR3 is CASSFNPPVVVGVLSSYNEQFF.

The rearrangement joins TRBV3-1 to TRBJ2-1; TCRdb's D call, TRBD1, is unchecked because there is no DNA. The CDR3 has 14 amino acids. CDR1 and CDR2 (germline): LGHDT, YNNKEL (reference sequence). This CDR3 is CASSPPKGGNEQFF.

The V gene is TRBV7-9, the J gene TRBJ2-7; TCRdb designates TRBD1, a call that cannot be tested without DNA. CDR3 length: 13 residues. From germline, CDR1 is SEHNR and CDR2 FQNEAQ (reference sequence). CDR3 loop: CASSRDHSYEQYF.

The chain couples TRBV29-1 to TRBJ2-7; lacking DNA, the TRBD1 call made by TCRdb goes unchecked. CDR1 is SQVTM and CDR2 is ANQGSEA in the germline V gene. This CDR3 has 18 amino acids. CDR3 sequence reads: CSVERVGQGAGHPYEQYF.

The chain is built from TRBV7-8 and TRBJ2-3; TCRdb designates TRBD2, a call that cannot be tested without DNA. This CDR3 contains 17 residues. Germline V gives CDR1 SGHVS, CDR2 FQNEAQ. This chain's CDR3 is CASSHLKRGSITDTQYF.

The V and J genes are TRBV6-4 and TRBJ2-6; with no DNA, the TCRdb D assignment of TRBD1 cannot be verified. Per the germline V gene, CDR1 is MRHNA and CDR2 is SNTAGT. This CDR3 spans 15 amino acids. Here the CDR3 reads CASGTSDTGANVLTF.

The chain joins TRBV12-3 or TRBV12-4 to TRBJ1-1; TCRdb reports TRBD1, a call that lacks DNA to check it against. The CDR3 consists of 13 residues. This CDR3 is CASRGAGNTEAFF.

The chain employs TRBV7-9 and TRBJ2-1; the TCRdb D gene call, TRBD2, has no DNA to confirm it. The CDR3 totals 16 residues. Germline lookup yields CDR1 SEHNR and CDR2 FQNEAQ (reference sequence). CDR3 in amino acids: CASSSYVGGQGDEQFF.

The CDR3 region is CASSALQNTIYF. V is TRBV7-2 and J is TRBJ1-3. CDR1 and CDR2 from the germline V gene are SGHTA and FQGNSA. CDR3 length: 12 residues. The full variable domain, rest sourced from reference TRBV7-2 and TRBJ1-3, is GAGVSQSPSNKVTEKGKDVELRCDPISGHTALYWYRQSLGQGLEFLIYFQGNSAPDKSGLPSDRFSAERTGGSVSTLTIQRTQQEDSAVYLCASSALQNTIYFGEGSWLTVV.

J is TRBJ1-2 and V is TRBV2; TCRdb's D call, TRBD1, is unchecked because there is no DNA. CDR3 length: 15 amino acids. Germline V CDR1 and CDR2: SNHLY, FYNNEI. CDR3 region: CASNQRTGNFGNYTF.

J is TRBJ2-6 and V is TRBV6-2 or TRBV6-3. This CDR3 has 14 amino acids. Germline CDR1 reads MNHEY; CDR2 reads SVGEGT. The CDR3 here is CASSYEEVANVLTF.

The CDR3 spells CSARAGDGNTEAFF. J is TRBJ1-1 and V is TRBV20-1; without DNA, the TCRdb call of TRBD1 cannot be checked. The CDR3 sequence is 14 residues long. From germline, CDR1 is DFQATT and CDR2 SNEGSKA (reference sequence).

This chain connects TRBV7-2 to TRBJ2-2; the TCRdb call, TRBD1, lacks DNA for checking. Germline values: CDR1 SGHTA, CDR2 FQGNSA. The CDR3 is 18 amino acids. The CDR3 reads CASTFSPGQGSNTGELFF.

The CDR3 is CASSLAIGQVGTEAFF. The rearrangement uses TRBV5-1 and TRBJ1-1. The CDR3 loop spans 16 amino acids. Germline V CDR1 and CDR2: SGHRS, YFSETQ.

The genes are TRBV5-1 and TRBJ2-5; the TCRdb call, TRBD1, lacks DNA for checking. Germline values: CDR1 SGHRS, CDR2 YFSETQ. The CDR3 is 14 residues long. This CDR3 reads CASSPGTGEETQYF.

The CDR3 is CASSPIGTGSTDTQYF. This chain links TRBV3-1 with TRBJ2-3; there is no DNA to check the TCRdb D call of TRBD1. This CDR3 has 16 residues. Germline V CDR1 and CDR2: LGHDT, YNNKEL (reference sequence).

The V call is TRBV12-3 or TRBV12-4, the J call TRBJ2-4; with no DNA, the TCRdb D assignment of TRBD1 cannot be verified. This CDR3 has 16 residues. The chain's CDR3 is CASSFEGEYGKNIQYF.

The J gene is TRBJ2-1, the V gene TRBV27; checking the TCRdb D call of TRBD1 is not possible without DNA. This CDR3 contains 18 residues. Germline CDR1 and CDR2: MNHEY and SMNVEV (reference sequence). The CDR3 protein is CASSFGLLTGGGYNEQFF.

This chain connects TRBV5-1 to TRBJ2-1; TCRdb returns TRBD2, unconfirmable since there is no DNA. Germline V gives CDR1 SGHRS, CDR2 YFSETQ. The CDR3 contains 18 residues. The CDR3 sequence is CASSLDNAIVSSYNEQFF.

This sequence joins TRBV7-9 and TRBJ1-3. The CDR3 is made up of 15 amino acids. Germline values: CDR1 SEHNR, CDR2 FQNEAQ (reference sequence). CDR3 loop: CASSSYLLTGNTIYF.

The genes are TRBV28 and TRBJ2-1. The germline V gene has CDR1 MDHEN and CDR2 SYDVKM. The CDR3 sequence is 13 residues long. The CDR3 loop is CASSLNSIGEQFF.

This chain joins TRBV11-2 and TRBJ1-1; TCRdb picks TRBD1, but there is no DNA to check that call. Germline assignment: CDR1 SGHAT and CDR2 FQNNGV. The CDR3 loop spans 14 amino acids. The CDR3 is CASSIGGRLTEAFF.